Listed below are T cell receptor beta chains from one sample, sequenced in a study of cytomegalovirus exposure and HLA in healthy donors. TCRdb's copy holds only in-frame clones and misses some; the assay was immunoSEQ multiplex PCR. The data show 170,000 or so clones, with roughly four fifths seen just once and over 1.5% held by the top ten. The sequenced sample consisted of PBMCs. Receptors originate from a man aged 50-59 years in good health and CMV-seronegative. The CDR3 runs from the conserved cysteine through the conserved F or W. D genes are given only for firm matches. Some rows have no size entry. The others give once, few or many, or a class for an expanded clone.

v_gene: TRBV5-4
j_gene: TRBJ2-7
abundance: .
d_gene: TRBD1
CDR3nt: TGTGCCAGCAGCCCGGACAGGTCCCACGAGCAGTACTTC
CDR3aa: CASSPDRSHEQYF

v_gene: TRBV27
j_gene: TRBJ1-2
abundance: .
d_gene: .
CDR3nt: TGTGCCAGCAGTCCCACACGGCTAGCTAACTATGGCTACACCTTC
CDR3aa: CASSPTRLANYGYTF

v_gene: TRBV2
j_gene: TRBJ2-2
abundance: .
d_gene: TRBD1
CDR3nt: TGTGCCAGCAGTCCTACAGGGGGACGCGGCACCGGGGAGCTGTTTTTT
CDR3aa: CASSPTGGRGTGELFF

v_gene: TRBV7-2
j_gene: TRBJ1-4
abundance: .
d_gene: TRBD1
CDR3nt: TGTGCCAGCAGCCGGACAGGGTTGACTAATGAAAAACTGTTTTTT
CDR3aa: CASSRTGLTNEKLFF

v_gene: TRBV19
j_gene: TRBJ1-2
abundance: once
d_gene: .
CDR3nt: TGTGCCAGTAGTATAGTCCCAACTGCGGGCTACACCTTC
CDR3aa: CASSIVPTAGYTF

v_gene: TRBV19
j_gene: TRBJ2-3
abundance: .
d_gene: .
CDR3nt: TGTGCCAGTAGCCGGGAATCAGATACGCAGTATTTT
CDR3aa: CASSRESDTQYF

v_gene: TRBV2
j_gene: TRBJ2-7
abundance: .
d_gene: .
CDR3nt: TGTGCCAGCAGTGAGACCAGACAGGAGCCTGTTAGGGAGCAGTACTTC
CDR3aa: CASSETRQEPVREQYF

v_gene: TRBV28
j_gene: TRBJ1-5
abundance: .
d_gene: .
CDR3nt: TGTGCCAGCAGTTTACCGGGGAGGAATCAGCCCCAGCATTTT
CDR3aa: CASSLPGRNQPQHF

v_gene: TRBV28
j_gene: TRBJ1-5
abundance: few
d_gene: .
CDR3nt: TGTGCCAGCGGGGGCAGGACCCAGCATTTT
CDR3aa: CASGGRTQHF

v_gene: TRBV5-8
j_gene: TRBJ2-4
abundance: .
d_gene: TRBD1
CDR3nt: TGTGCCAGCAGATCGACAGGGGGACGCGGTTACATTCAGTACTTC
CDR3aa: CASRSTGGRGYIQYF

v_gene: TRBV15
j_gene: TRBJ1-2
abundance: once
d_gene: TRBD1
CDR3nt: TGTGCCACCAGCAGAGAGGACAGGGGATCCAACTATGGCTACACCTTC
CDR3aa: CATSREDRGSNYGYTF

v_gene: TRBV5-1
j_gene: TRBJ2-3
abundance: few
d_gene: .
CDR3nt: TGCGCCAGCAGCTTGGTTCCCGTGGGGGCGAGTAAGACAGATACGCAGTATTTT
CDR3aa: CASSLVPVGASKTDTQYF

v_gene: TRBV19
j_gene: TRBJ2-3
abundance: once
d_gene: .
CDR3nt: TGTGCCAGTAGTGGGCTAGCGAGCACAGATACGCAGTATTTT
CDR3aa: CASSGLASTDTQYF

v_gene: TRBV2
j_gene: TRBJ2-7
abundance: .
d_gene: TRBD2
CDR3nt: TGTGCCAGCCAAACGGGACTAGCGGATTCCTACGAGCAGTACTTC
CDR3aa: CASQTGLADSYEQYF

v_gene: TRBV19
j_gene: TRBJ2-3
abundance: .
d_gene: TRBD2
CDR3nt: TGTGCCAGTAGCCGGACTAGTGTCACAGATACGCAGTATTTT
CDR3aa: CASSRTSVTDTQYF

v_gene: TRBV5-6
j_gene: TRBJ1-5
abundance: .
d_gene: TRBD1
CDR3nt: TGTGCCAGCAGAAAGGGACAGCACGATCAGCCCCAGCATTTT
CDR3aa: CASRKGQHDQPQHF

v_gene: TRBV12-5
j_gene: TRBJ2-5
abundance: .
d_gene: TRBD1
CDR3nt: TGTGCTAGTGGGCGGGGACAGGGTAAAGAGACCCAGTACTTC
CDR3aa: CASGRGQGKETQYF

v_gene: TRBV7-2
j_gene: TRBJ2-6
abundance: .
d_gene: .
CDR3nt: TGTGCCAGCAGCTTAGATCAGGTACCTGGGGCCAACGTCCTGACTTTC
CDR3aa: CASSLDQVPGANVLTF

v_gene: TRBV5-1
j_gene: TRBJ2-1
abundance: .
d_gene: TRBD2
CDR3nt: TGCGCCAGCAGCGGGGGGGGAGGGAATGAGCAGTTCTTC
CDR3aa: CASSGGGGNEQFF

v_gene: TRBV6-7
j_gene: TRBJ1-5
abundance: .
d_gene: TRBD1
CDR3nt: TGTGCCAGCCCGGACAGGGGGAGAGGTGGCAATCAGCCCCAGCATTTT
CDR3aa: CASPDRGRGGNQPQHF

v_gene: TRBV5-1
j_gene: TRBJ1-2
abundance: .
d_gene: .
CDR3nt: TGCGCCAGCAGCTTGAGAACAGAAGGAGGCTACACCTTC
CDR3aa: CASSLRTEGGYTF

v_gene: TRBV27
j_gene: TRBJ2-3
abundance: .
d_gene: .
CDR3nt: TGTGCCAGCACTGACAGCAAGCGTGCGCAGTATTTT
CDR3aa: CASTDSKRAQYF

v_gene: TRBV7-3
j_gene: TRBJ1-1
abundance: few
d_gene: .
CDR3nt: TGTGCCAGCAGCTCTCAGGGTAACACTGAAGCTTTCTTT
CDR3aa: CASSSQGNTEAFF

v_gene: TRBV29-1
j_gene: TRBJ1-1
abundance: .
d_gene: .
CDR3nt: TGCAGCGTTGGGAGAGTGAACACTGAAGCTTTCTTT
CDR3aa: CSVGRVNTEAFF

v_gene: TRBV5-4
j_gene: TRBJ2-3
abundance: .
d_gene: TRBD2
CDR3nt: TGTGCCAGCAGCTTGGTGCTGCTAGCGGGCACAGATACGCAGTATTTT
CDR3aa: CASSLVLLAGTDTQYF

v_gene: TRBV20-1
j_gene: TRBJ2-3
abundance: .
d_gene: .
CDR3nt: TGCAGTGCAACTAGGGCAACGCAGTATTTT
CDR3aa: CSATRATQYF

v_gene: TRBV27
j_gene: TRBJ2-3
abundance: .
d_gene: TRBD2
CDR3nt: TGTGCCAGCAGTGTTAGACTAGCGACAGATACGCAGTATTTT
CDR3aa: CASSVRLATDTQYF

v_gene: TRBV28
j_gene: TRBJ2-3
abundance: .
d_gene: .
CDR3nt: TGTGCCAGCAGTTTCCTGGGGCAGGGAGGAAAGGAACGGTTCACAGATACGCAGTATTTT
CDR3aa: CASSFLGQGGKERFTDTQYF

v_gene: TRBV18
j_gene: TRBJ2-7
abundance: .
d_gene: TRBD1
CDR3nt: TGTGCCAGCTCAGTGGGGACAGGGTCGGTCGAGCAGTACTTC
CDR3aa: CASSVGTGSVEQYF

v_gene: TRBV7-3
j_gene: TRBJ2-3
abundance: .
d_gene: TRBD1
CDR3nt: TGTGCCAGCAGCTTCCGGACAGGGGGCACAGATACGCAGTATTTT
CDR3aa: CASSFRTGGTDTQYF

v_gene: TRBV19
j_gene: TRBJ2-1
abundance: .
d_gene: TRBD1
CDR3nt: TGTGCCAGTAGTACCAATCGGGACAGGGGGCGCAGTGAGCAGTTCTTC
CDR3aa: CASSTNRDRGRSEQFF

v_gene: TRBV7-9
j_gene: TRBJ1-4
abundance: few
d_gene: .
CDR3nt: TGTGCCAGCAGCACCACGTTGGCTGGTGAAAAACTGTTTTTT
CDR3aa: CASSTTLAGEKLFF

v_gene: TRBV18
j_gene: TRBJ1-1
abundance: .
d_gene: .
CDR3nt: TGTGCCAGCTCGCTTACAGGAGCGAACACTGAAGCTTTCTTT
CDR3aa: CASSLTGANTEAFF

v_gene: TRBV4-1
j_gene: TRBJ1-4
abundance: .
d_gene: .
CDR3nt: TGCGCCAGCAGCCCCCTCGATGGGGGCCGGGGAACTAATGAAAAACTGTTTTTT
CDR3aa: CASSPLDGGRGTNEKLFF

v_gene: TRBV19
j_gene: TRBJ1-1
abundance: .
d_gene: .
CDR3nt: TGTGCCAGTTTACGGGGGGCTACACCAGGCACTGAAGCTTTCTTT
CDR3aa: CASLRGATPGTEAFF

v_gene: TRBV19
j_gene: TRBJ1-1
abundance: few
d_gene: .
CDR3nt: TGTGCCAGTAGCATCGGACAGATGAACACTGAAGCTTTCTTT
CDR3aa: CASSIGQMNTEAFF

v_gene: TRBV6-6
j_gene: TRBJ2-7
abundance: .
d_gene: .
CDR3nt: TGTGCCAGCAGAACCGGGATGATCTACGAGCAGTACTTC
CDR3aa: CASRTGMIYEQYF

v_gene: TRBV6-5
j_gene: TRBJ2-3
abundance: .
d_gene: .
CDR3nt: TGTGCCAGCAGTTCACCATTTAGCGGCAGCGGAGATACGCAGTATTTT
CDR3aa: CASSSPFSGSGDTQYF

v_gene: TRBV5-1
j_gene: TRBJ2-3
abundance: .
d_gene: .
CDR3nt: TGCGCCAGCAGCTTAACAGTTACGCGAGATACGCAGTATTTT
CDR3aa: CASSLTVTRDTQYF

v_gene: TRBV4-2
j_gene: TRBJ1-3
abundance: .
d_gene: .
CDR3nt: TGTGCCAGCAGCCAAGTAACGGGTAAAGGAAACACCATATATTTT
CDR3aa: CASSQVTGKGNTIYF

v_gene: TRBV19
j_gene: TRBJ2-7
abundance: .
d_gene: .
CDR3nt: TGTGCCACCGGAGGGACAGCCTCCTACGAGCAGTACTTC
CDR3aa: CATGGTASYEQYF

v_gene: TRBV10-3
j_gene: TRBJ2-7
abundance: few
d_gene: .
CDR3nt: TGTGCCATCAGTGATCGTTCTGAACGGGGGGCTAGGGTCTACGAGCAGTACTTC
CDR3aa: CAISDRSERGARVYEQYF

v_gene: TRBV5-5
j_gene: TRBJ2-3
abundance: few
d_gene: .
CDR3nt: TGTGCCAGCAGCCTACATATATCGGAGGGCCTTGATACGCAGTATTTT
CDR3aa: CASSLHISEGLDTQYF

v_gene: TRBV29-1
j_gene: TRBJ1-2
abundance: .
d_gene: .
CDR3nt: TGCAGCGTTGATCCGGAGAGATATGGCTACACCTTC
CDR3aa: CSVDPERYGYTF

v_gene: TRBV27
j_gene: TRBJ2-2
abundance: .
d_gene: TRBD1
CDR3nt: TGTGCCAGCAGACGGACAGGGCGCTCGAACACCGGGGAGCTGTTTTTT
CDR3aa: CASRRTGRSNTGELFF